The 8 T cell receptor beta chains reported below all come from one sample, sequenced in a study of esophageal squamous cell carcinoma under preoperative chemotherapy. TCRdb analysed the PCR reads with MiXCR anew, one entry per CDR3 protein. The sample lists over 25,000 distinct CDR3 sequences; around 50% were seen once. Time point specified: after preoperative PTX-NDP chemotherapy. This material was collected from a patient given preoperative chemotherapy. These receptor sequences come from a human donor with esophageal squamous cell carcinoma. The donor label of this sample is uncertain.

On this clonotype: At one end, the junction sequence differs from germline, possibly due to a read error. V gene TRBV7-7 combines with J gene TRBJ2-3; 11 bases match TRBD2. The CDR3 runs 16 residues. Per the germline V gene, CDR1 is SSHAT and CDR2 is FNYEAQ (reference sequence). CDR3 in amino acids: CASSLAGGTAINTQYF. In DNA form, the CDR3 reads TGTGCTAGCAGCTTAGCGGGGGGGACAGCCATAAATACTCAGTACTTT. Full variable domain (outside the CDR3, taken from reference TRBV7-7 and TRBJ2-3): GAGVSQSPRYKVTKRGQDVTLRCDPISSHATLYWYQQALGQGPEFLTYFNYEAQPDKSGLPSDRFSAERPEGSISTLTIQRTEQRDSAMYRCASSLAGGTAINTQYFGPGTRLTVL.

This clonotype was counted many times. A much larger clone lies a single base off, so this may be a read error. The J gene is TRBJ2-1, the V gene TRBV11-3, with TRBD1 identical over 8 bases. The J call may be wrong; the DNA end is better matched by TRBJ2-7. Per the germline V gene, CDR1 is SGHNT and CDR2 is YENEEA. CDR3 length: 12 amino acids. The chain's CDR3 is CASSEQGGEQYF. The CDR3 DNA is TGTGCCAGCAGCGAACAGGGGGGTGAGCAGTACTTC.

The chain carries TRBV7-8 and TRBJ2-4; D assignment may be TRBD1 or TRBD2 (5 bases each). Germline V gives CDR1 SGHVS, CDR2 FQNEAQ. V shed 8 bases and J shed 10 bases, with 27 bases lying between them. The CDR3 contains 16 residues. The CDR3 DNA reads TGTGCCAGCCGCAACCCGGGGCTGGGAGCCAGAGATATTCAGTACTTC. Translated, it gives CASRNPGLGARDIQYF.

The rearrangement links TRBV7-8 to TRBJ2-1, with 7 bases that match TRBD1. The DNA end lines up better with TRBJ2-5; the J call may be wrong. The germline CDR1 and CDR2 sequences are SGHVS and FQNEAQ. CDR3 length equals 17 residues. CDR3 nucleotides: TGTGCCAGCAGCCGCCTAGGGGGCTTGTATGGAAAAGAGACCCAGTACTTC. The encoded protein is CASSRLGGLYGKETQYF.

The chain uses TRBV5-1 and TRBJ2-5; TRBD2 matches 15 bases. J gave up 1 base and V 4 bases, and 8 bases lay outside the gene matches. This CDR3 has 18 amino acids. Germline-derived CDR1 and CDR2 are SGHRS and YFSETQ. CDR3 bases: TGCGCCAGCAGCCCGGGACTAGCGGGGGGCGTGCTCCAAGAGACCCAGTACTTC. Translated, it gives CASSPGLAGGVLQETQYF.

This chain links TRBV7-6 with TRBJ2-5; possibly TRBD1 for D (6 bases). Germline V gives CDR1 SGHVS, CDR2 FNYEAQ. The CDR3 sequence is 14 residues long. V was pared by 5 bases and J by 0 bases, with 10 bases between. The CDR3 spells CASSGGRDQETQYF. In nucleotides, the CDR3 is TGTGCCAGCAGCGGGGGCCGTGACCAAGAGACCCAGTACTTC.

Of note for this clonotype: One end of the junction does not line up with germline, which may come from a read error. The gene calls are TRBV10-2 and TRBJ2-3; a weak D match, TRBD1 (7 bases). CDR3 length equals 14 residues. Germline V gene data show CDR1 as WSHSY and CDR2 as SAAADI. CDR3 sequence: CGSRGECAKDTQYF. As DNA, the CDR3 is TGCGGCAGCAGGGGGGAGTGTGCCAAAGACACTCAGTATTTT.

The chain combines TRBV5-4 with TRBJ2-3; D gene ambiguous. The ends were cut back, 4 bases at V and 1 base at J, with 19 bases in the middle. The CDR3 contains 17 residues. Germline-derived CDR1 and CDR2 are SGHNT and YYREEE (reference sequence). In DNA, the CDR3 is TGTGCCAGCAGCGCCGGGCTTTCCCCCCGGGGCACAGATACGCAGTATTTT. Its protein product is CASSAGLSPRGTDTQYF.